These T cell receptor beta chains were read from a single sample in a study of blood T cell repertoires in COVID-19. Clones were sequenced by immunoSEQ multiplex PCR, and TCRdb holds only the in-frame ones, with some missing. In the table there are tens of thousands of clones, just under 90% of which are singletons. Material: peripheral blood. These receptors all stem from a man aged 55-75 years with acute or convalescent COVID-19. The CDR3 runs from the conserved cysteine through the conserved F or W. A D gene is named only where the DNA matches it firmly. Clone size is shown for a subset of rows, as once, few, many or a class of expanded clone.

length,J,V,size,D,DNA,CDR3
15,TRBJ2-7,TRBV15,NA,TRBD2,TGTGCCACCAGCAGGGAAAGCGGGAGCTCCTACGAGCAGTACTTC,CATSRESGSSYEQYF
13,TRBJ1-2,TRBV27,NA,TRBD1,TGTGCCAGCAGTCCCTCGGACAGGAATGGCTACACCTTC,CASSPSDRNGYTF
15,TRBJ2-3,TRBV5-1,NA,TRBD1,TGCGCCAGCAGCTTTTCCACAGGGGTAACAGATACGCAGTATTTT,CASSFSTGVTDTQYF
15,TRBJ2-1,TRBV19,few,NA,TGTGCCAGTAGTATTACGCAGGGCCCCTACAATGAGCAGTTCTTC,CASSITQGPYNEQFF
17,TRBJ1-6,TRBV10-3,once,TRBD1,TGTGCCATCAGTGATGTGGGACAGATCTCCTATAATTCACCCCTCCACTTT,CAISDVGQISYNSPLHF
12,TRBJ1-4,TRBV12-3/TRBV12-4,NA,NA,TGTGCCAGCAGTTTCCAGGATGAAAAACTGTTTTTT,CASSFQDEKLFF
14,TRBJ1-2,TRBV5-1,NA,NA,TGCGCCAGCAGCTTGGGCCTGCTGGGAGATGGCTACACCTTC,CASSLGLLGDGYTF
13,TRBJ2-7,TRBV18,NA,NA,TGTGCCAGCTCACCGGAGAAGTTCCTCGAGCAGTACTTC,CASSPEKFLEQYF
15,TRBJ2-7,TRBV10-3,NA,TRBD1,TGTGCCATCAGTGAGCGGGACAGGGCCGGCTACGAGCAGTACTTC,CAISERDRAGYEQYF
15,TRBJ1-1,TRBV3-1/TRBV3-2,few,TRBD1,TGTGCCAGCAGCCTCGGGACAGGAGTATTTTGGGTAGCTTTCTTT,CASSLGTGVFWVAFF
20,TRBJ2-1,TRBV3-1/TRBV3-2,NA,TRBD2,TGTGCCAGCAGCCAAGATGCTCTCTGGACTAGCGGGGGTACCTACAATGAGCAGTTCTTC,CASSQDALWTSGGTYNEQFF
13,TRBJ1-5,TRBV28,NA,NA,TGTGCCAGCAGTTTGGACAACCTGGGACCCCAGCATTTT,CASSLDNLGPQHF
16,TRBJ2-3,TRBV7-9,NA,NA,TGTGCCAGCAGCCGCGGGACGGACGCTTACACAGATACGCAGTATTTT,CASSRGTDAYTDTQYF
12,TRBJ1-1,TRBV11-3,NA,NA,TGTGCCAGCAGCTTAGTCGGGGCTGAAGCTTTCTTT,CASSLVGAEAFF
15,TRBJ2-3,TRBV19,NA,NA,TGTGCCAGTAGTATAGAGAATTTACACACAGATACGCAGTATTTT,CASSIENLHTDTQYF
16,TRBJ2-2,TRBV7-9,NA,NA,TGTGCCAGCAGCCAGGCGGGACCCTTGAACACCGGGGAGCTGTTTTTT,CASSQAGPLNTGELFF
14,TRBJ2-1,TRBV24-1,NA,TRBD2,TGTGCCACCGGGGGGACTAGCGGGAGTAATGAGCAGTTCTTC,CATGGTSGSNEQFF
18,TRBJ2-7,TRBV6-2/TRBV6-3,NA,TRBD1,TGTGCCAGCAGTTACCCCGGGACAGGGATGCCAAGCTCCTACGAGCAGTACTTC,CASSYPGTGMPSSYEQYF
13,TRBJ2-1,TRBV27,NA,NA,TGTGCCAGCAGTCCCCGCGGTTACAATGAGCAGTTCTTC,CASSPRGYNEQFF
14,TRBJ2-2,TRBV2,NA,NA,TGTGCCAGCAGTGAAGCGCTGAGAATCGGGGAGCTGTTTTTT,CASSEALRIGELFF
13,TRBJ1-1,TRBV12-5,NA,NA,TGTGCTAGTGGTTTGGGGGGGCGCACTGAAGCTTTCTTT,CASGLGGRTEAFF
14,TRBJ2-5,TRBV6-5,NA,NA,TGTGCCAGCAGTCCCATGGCGGGCGCCGAGACCCAGTACTTC,CASSPMAGAETQYF
15,TRBJ2-7,TRBV6-5,NA,TRBD1,TGTGCCAGCAGTTACTCGGACAGGGGGTTTTTCGAGCAGTACTTC,CASSYSDRGFFEQYF
13,TRBJ1-6,TRBV27,NA,NA,TGTGCCAGCAGTTCACAGTGGAATTCACCCCTCCACTTT,CASSSQWNSPLHF
16,TRBJ1-1,TRBV27,NA,NA,TGTGCCAGCAGTTTTACTCTGGGGCGCGGCGGCACTGAAGCTTTCTTT,CASSFTLGRGGTEAFF
15,TRBJ1-1,TRBV4-1,few,TRBD1,TGCGCCAGCAGCCACGAGAGGGGGCTTGGCACTGAAGCTTTCTTT,CASSHERGLGTEAFF
12,TRBJ1-1,TRBV7-9,NA,NA,TGTGCCAGCAGCTGGGGCAGCCCTGAAGCTTTCTTT,CASSWGSPEAFF
15,TRBJ2-1,TRBV6-6,NA,TRBD2,TGTGCCAGCAGGAAAGCGGGAGGGCCTGAAAATGAGCAGTTCTTC,CASRKAGGPENEQFF
17,TRBJ2-7,TRBV5-1,NA,NA,TGCGCCAGCAGCTTGCCGATATACCAACAGGGTTCGGACGAGCAGTACTTC,CASSLPIYQQGSDEQYF
13,TRBJ2-2,TRBV30,NA,TRBD1,TGTGCCTGGGACAGGGGGCAGGACGGGGAGCTGTTTTTT,CAWDRGQDGELFF
13,TRBJ2-5,TRBV9,NA,NA,TGTGCCAGCAGCCCGGACTCAGTCGAGACCCAGTACTTC,CASSPDSVETQYF
14,TRBJ2-3,TRBV5-1,NA,NA,TGCGCCAGCAGGTTAGGGGCTAGCACAGATACGCAGTATTTT,CASRLGASTDTQYF
15,TRBJ2-5,TRBV6-1,NA,TRBD2,TGTGCCAGCAGTGATACGGGACTAACCGGGGAGACCCAGTACTTC,CASSDTGLTGETQYF
15,TRBJ2-2,TRBV4-3,NA,NA,TGCGCCAGCAGCCAAGATTGGGGCCTTCTTGGGGAGCTGTTTTTT,CASSQDWGLLGELFF
14,TRBJ1-1,TRBV5-1,NA,TRBD1,TGCGCCAGCAGCTTCGGACAGGGGATGACAGAAGCTTTCTTT,CASSFGQGMTEAFF
18,TRBJ2-7,TRBV7-9,NA,TRBD1,TGTGCCAGCAGCTTCTGGACAGGGGAAGCAAGTAGCTCCTACGAGCAGTACTTC,CASSFWTGEASSSYEQYF
13,TRBJ2-1,TRBV29-1,NA,NA,TGCAGCGTGAGTCTAGTACCCTACAATGAGCAGTTCTTC,CSVSLVPYNEQFF